The 9 T cell receptor beta chains given below trace back to one sample, sequenced in a study of control samples from healthy donors and cancer patients. Repertoires were generated with immunoSEQ multiplex PCR, while TCRdb's copy carries only in-frame clones and drops some. The data hold about 60,000 clones, with 90% observed a single time. The sample comprised PBMCs. The receptors here all came from a woman in her fifties or sixties with colorectal cancer.

The chain uses TRBV15 and TRBJ1-3; TRBD1 is a possible D gene (5 bases). Germline assignment: CDR1 LNHNV and CDR2 YYDKDF (reference sequence). The V and J ends lost 0 bases and 2 bases respectively, with 8 bases between them. The length of the CDR3 is 15 residues. CDR3 DNA: TGTGCCACCAGCAGAGAACCAGGGCCTGGAAACACCATATATTTT. Encoded protein: CATSREPGPGNTIYF.

This clone has just one count. The chain couples TRBV4-1 to TRBJ2-3; TRBD1 matches 9 bases. The CDR3 is 16 amino acids. J gave up 3 bases and V 5 bases, and 9 bases lay outside the gene matches. Per the germline V gene, CDR1 is MGHRA and CDR2 is YSYEKL. CDR3: CASSVQTGGSTDTQYF. Here the CDR3 DNA reads TGCGCCAGCAGCGTACAGACAGGGGGAAGTACAGATACGCAGTATTTT.

This clone was detected a few times. This chain connects TRBV7-2 to TRBJ1-5; 10 bases line up with TRBD1. The CDR3 contains 14 residues. CDR1 and CDR2 (germline): SGHTA, FQGNSA. V gave up 1 base and J gave up 11 bases; unmatched junction bases: 5. CDR3 residues: CASSLGDRGLSQHF. CDR3 nucleotide sequence: TGTGCCAGCAGCTTAGGGGACAGGGGATTGTCCCAGCATTTT. The full variable domain, its missing parts supplied by reference TRBV7-2 and TRBJ1-5, is GAGVSQSPSNKVTEKGKDVELRCDPISGHTALYWYRQSLGQGLEFLIYFQGNSAPDKSGLPSDRFSAERTGGSVSTLTIQRTQQEDSAVYLCASSLGDRGLSQHFGDGTRLSIL.

The chain combines TRBV28 with TRBJ2-7; 7 bases match TRBD2. J gave up 3 bases and V 3 bases, and 17 bases lay outside the gene matches. Germline assignment: CDR1 MDHEN and CDR2 SYDVKM. The CDR3 has 18 amino acids. CDR3 amino acids: CASSFIKGSAGAYYEQYF. The CDR3 DNA is TGTGCCAGCAGTTTTATTAAAGGTTCGGCGGGAGCCTACTACGAGCAGTACTTC.

This chain joins TRBV28 and TRBJ2-7; D remains unclear. The germline V gene has CDR1 MDHEN and CDR2 SYDVKM. The CDR3 is made up of 13 amino acids. Trimming took 6 bases from V and 3 from J, leaving 12 bases between them. This CDR3 is CASRGHGYYEQYF. The DNA for the CDR3 is TGTGCCAGCAGGGGCCACGGCTACTACGAGCAGTACTTC.

This chain links TRBV19 with TRBJ1-4, with D hard to call. The CDR3 loop spans 16 amino acids. Germline assignment: CDR1 LNHDA and CDR2 SQIVND (reference sequence). Trimming pared 3 bases from V and 1 base from J, leaving 12 bases between. CDR3 loop: CASSIIGGRTNEKLFF. The DNA of the CDR3 is TGTGCCAGTAGTATTATCGGAGGGAGAACTAATGAAAAACTGTTTTTT. Filled out from reference TRBV19 and TRBJ1-4, the complete variable domain reads DGGITQSPKYLFRKEGQNVTLSCEQNLNHDAMYWYRQDPGQGLRLIYYSQIVNDFQKGDIAEGYSVSREKKESFPLTVTSAQKNPTAFYLCASSIIGGRTNEKLFFGSGTQLSVL.

The gene calls are TRBV5-6 and TRBJ2-7; 7 positions agree with TRBD1. The CDR3 length is 15 residues. The trim removed 1 base at V and 0 bases at J, leaving 4 bases unmatched. The germline CDR1 and CDR2 sequences are SGHDT and YYEEEE. CDR3 in DNA: TGTGCCAGCAGCTTGTTGGGACAGCTCTCCTACGAGCAGTACTTC. This codes for CASSLLGQLSYEQYF.

The table lists this clone with a count of one. This chain uses TRBV18 with TRBJ1-6; perhaps TRBD1 as D (5 bases). Germline V lookup: CDR1 KGHSH, CDR2 LQKENI. There are 16 residues in the CDR3. Trimming took 1 base from V and 5 from J, leaving 12 bases between them. DNA for the CDR3: TGTGCCAGCTCACCACGACAGCCCGAGGATAATTCACCCCTCCACTTT. Translating it yields CASSPRQPEDNSPLHF.

The chain has TRBV9 and TRBJ1-6; a possible D gene is TRBD1 (6 bases). This CDR3 has 13 amino acids. The germline V and J ends were trimmed by 6 bases and 8 bases, with 12 bases remaining between them. Germline V lookup: CDR1 SGDLS, CDR2 YYNGEE. CDR3 protein: CASKGGADSPLHF. CDR3 nucleotides: TGTGCCAGCAAGGGGGGGGCTGATTCACCCCTCCACTTT.